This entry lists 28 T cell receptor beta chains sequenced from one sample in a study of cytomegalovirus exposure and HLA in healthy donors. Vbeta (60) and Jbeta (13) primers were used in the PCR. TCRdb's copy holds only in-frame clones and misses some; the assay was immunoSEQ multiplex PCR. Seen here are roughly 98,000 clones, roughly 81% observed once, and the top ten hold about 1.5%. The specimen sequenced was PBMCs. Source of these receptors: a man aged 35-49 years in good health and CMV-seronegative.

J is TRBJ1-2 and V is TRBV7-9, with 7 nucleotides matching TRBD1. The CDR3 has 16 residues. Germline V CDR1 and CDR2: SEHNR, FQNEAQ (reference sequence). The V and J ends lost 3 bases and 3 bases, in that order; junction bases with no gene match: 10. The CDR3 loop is CASSFAQGKPHYGYTF. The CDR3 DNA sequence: TGTGCCAGCAGCTTCGCACAGGGGAAACCGCACTATGGCTACACCTTC.

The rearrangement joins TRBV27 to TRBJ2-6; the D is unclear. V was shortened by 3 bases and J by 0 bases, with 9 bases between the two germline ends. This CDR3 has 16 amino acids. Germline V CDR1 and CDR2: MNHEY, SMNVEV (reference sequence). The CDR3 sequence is CASSFVRFSGANVLTF. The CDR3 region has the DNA TGTGCCAGCAGTTTTGTCAGGTTCTCTGGGGCCAACGTCCTGACTTTC.

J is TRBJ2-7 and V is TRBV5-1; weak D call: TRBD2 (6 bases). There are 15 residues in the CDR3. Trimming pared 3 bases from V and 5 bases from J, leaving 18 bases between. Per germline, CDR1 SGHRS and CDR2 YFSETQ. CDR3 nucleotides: TGCGCCAGCAGCTGGGACTCCCCCCCGGGTAACGAGCAGTACTTC. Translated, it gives CASSWDSPPGNEQYF.

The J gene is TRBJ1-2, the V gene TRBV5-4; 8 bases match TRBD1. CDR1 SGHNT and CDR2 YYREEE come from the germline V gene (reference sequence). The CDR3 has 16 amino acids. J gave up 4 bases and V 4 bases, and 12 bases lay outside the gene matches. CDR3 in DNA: TGTGCCAGCAGCCCCGGACAGGGAATGATAAGCTATGGCTACACCTTC. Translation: CASSPGQGMISYGYTF.

CDR3 in amino acids: CASRVGTHSYEQYF. The CDR3, as DNA: TGTGCCAGCCGCGTTGGGACACACTCCTACGAGCAGTACTTC. V is TRBV11-1 and J is TRBJ2-7; D is possibly TRBD1 (6 bases). Germline CDR1 SGHAT, CDR2 FQDESV (reference sequence). This CDR3 comprises 14 residues. V lost 8 bases to trimming and J lost 0 bases, with 14 bases between them.

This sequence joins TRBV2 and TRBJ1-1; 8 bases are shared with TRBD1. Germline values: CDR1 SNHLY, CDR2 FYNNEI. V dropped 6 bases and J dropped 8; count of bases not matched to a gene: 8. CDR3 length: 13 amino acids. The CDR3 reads CASRQNRGAEAFF. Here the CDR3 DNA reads TGTGCCAGCAGACAAAACAGGGGGGCGGAAGCTTTCTTT.

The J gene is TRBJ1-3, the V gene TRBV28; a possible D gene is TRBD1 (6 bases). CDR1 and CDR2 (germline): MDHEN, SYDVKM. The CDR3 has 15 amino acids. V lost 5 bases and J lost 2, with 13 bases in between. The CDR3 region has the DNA TGTGCCAGCAGTCCGACAGGAAGGACTGGAAACACCATATATTTT. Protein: CASSPTGRTGNTIYF.

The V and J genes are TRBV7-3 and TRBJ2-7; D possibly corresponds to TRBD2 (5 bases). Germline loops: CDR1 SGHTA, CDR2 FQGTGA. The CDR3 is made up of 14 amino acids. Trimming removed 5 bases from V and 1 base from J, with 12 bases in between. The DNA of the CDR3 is TGTGCCAGCAGCCCCCGCGGAGGTTCCTACGAGCAGTACTTC. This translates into CASSPRGGSYEQYF.

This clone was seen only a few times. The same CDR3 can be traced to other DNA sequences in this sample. The CDR3 sequence is CASSPGTGAYEQYF. The CDR3, as DNA: TGCGCCAGCAGCCCCGGGACAGGGGCCTACGAGCAGTACTTC. This chain connects TRBV5-1 to TRBJ2-7, with TRBD1 identical over 10 bases. Germline-derived CDR1 and CDR2 are SGHRS and YFSETQ. The CDR3 contains 14 residues. Unmatched junction bases numbered 3, after V lost 4 bases and J lost 2 bases.

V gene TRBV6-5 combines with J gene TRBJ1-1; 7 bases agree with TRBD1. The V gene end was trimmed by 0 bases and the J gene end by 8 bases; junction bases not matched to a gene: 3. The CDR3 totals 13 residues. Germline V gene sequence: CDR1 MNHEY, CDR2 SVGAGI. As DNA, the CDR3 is TGTGCCAGCAGTTACTCAGGACAGGCCGAAGCTTTCTTT. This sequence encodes CASSYSGQAEAFF.

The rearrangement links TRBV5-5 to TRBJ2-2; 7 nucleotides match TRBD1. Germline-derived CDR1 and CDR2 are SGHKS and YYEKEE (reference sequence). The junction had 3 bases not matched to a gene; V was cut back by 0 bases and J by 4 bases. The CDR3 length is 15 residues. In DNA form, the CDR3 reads TGTGCCAGCAGCTTGGTGGGACAGAGCACCGGGGAGCTGTTTTTT. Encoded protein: CASSLVGQSTGELFF.

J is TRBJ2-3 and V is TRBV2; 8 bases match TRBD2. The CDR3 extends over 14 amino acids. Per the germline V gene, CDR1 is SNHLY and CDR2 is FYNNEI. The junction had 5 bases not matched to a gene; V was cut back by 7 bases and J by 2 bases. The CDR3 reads CASNRGGTTDTQYF. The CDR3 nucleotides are TGTGCCAGCAACCGGGGGGGCACCACAGATACGCAGTATTTT.

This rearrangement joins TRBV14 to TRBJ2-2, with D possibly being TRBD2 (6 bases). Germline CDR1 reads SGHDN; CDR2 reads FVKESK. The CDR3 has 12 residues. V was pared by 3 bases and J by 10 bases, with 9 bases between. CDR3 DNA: TGTGCCAGCAGCCAGGGGGGACTGGAGCTGTTTTTT. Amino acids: CASSQGGLELFF.

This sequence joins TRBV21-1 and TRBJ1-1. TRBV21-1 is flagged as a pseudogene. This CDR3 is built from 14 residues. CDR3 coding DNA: TGTGCCAGCAGCAAAGGAGGTAAGAACACTGAAGCTTTCTTT. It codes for CASSKGGKNTEAFF.

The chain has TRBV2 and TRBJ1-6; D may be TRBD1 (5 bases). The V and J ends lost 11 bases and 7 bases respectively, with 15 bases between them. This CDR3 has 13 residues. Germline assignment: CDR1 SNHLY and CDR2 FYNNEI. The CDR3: CAGGRGRNSPLHF. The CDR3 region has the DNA TGTGCCGGCGGTAGGGGCAGAAATTCACCCCTCCACTTT.

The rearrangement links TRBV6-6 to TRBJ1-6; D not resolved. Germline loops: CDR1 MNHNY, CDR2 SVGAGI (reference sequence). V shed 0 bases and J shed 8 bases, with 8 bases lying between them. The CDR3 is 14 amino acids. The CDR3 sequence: CASSYSPRDSPLHF. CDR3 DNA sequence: TGTGCCAGCAGTTACTCGCCACGGGATTCACCCCTCCACTTT.

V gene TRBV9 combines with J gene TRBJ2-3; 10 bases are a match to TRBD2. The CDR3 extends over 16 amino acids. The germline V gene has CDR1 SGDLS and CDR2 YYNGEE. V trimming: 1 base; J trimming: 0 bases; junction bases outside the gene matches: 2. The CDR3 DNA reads TGTGCCAGCAGCGTAAGCGGGGGGGTAAGCACAGATACGCAGTATTTT. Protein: CASSVSGGVSTDTQYF.

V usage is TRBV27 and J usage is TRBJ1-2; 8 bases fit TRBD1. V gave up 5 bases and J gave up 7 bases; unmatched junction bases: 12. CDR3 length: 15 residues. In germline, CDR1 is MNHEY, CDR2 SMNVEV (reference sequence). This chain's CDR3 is CASSTTDRVPRGYTF. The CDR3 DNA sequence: TGTGCCAGCAGTACCACGGACAGGGTTCCTCGTGGCTACACCTTC.

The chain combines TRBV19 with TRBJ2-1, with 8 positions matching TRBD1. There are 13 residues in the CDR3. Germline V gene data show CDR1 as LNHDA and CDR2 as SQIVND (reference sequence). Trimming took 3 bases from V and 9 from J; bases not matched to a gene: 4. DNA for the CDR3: TGTGCCAGTAGTATGGACAGGGTGTTTGAGCAGTTCTTC. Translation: CASSMDRVFEQFF.

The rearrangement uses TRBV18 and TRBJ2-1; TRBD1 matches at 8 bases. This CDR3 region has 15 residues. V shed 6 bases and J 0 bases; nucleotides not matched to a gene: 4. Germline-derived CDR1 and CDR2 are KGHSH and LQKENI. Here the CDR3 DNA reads TGTGCCAGCTCTACCGGGACAGGCTCCTACAATGAGCAGTTCTTC. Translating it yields CASSTGTGSYNEQFF.

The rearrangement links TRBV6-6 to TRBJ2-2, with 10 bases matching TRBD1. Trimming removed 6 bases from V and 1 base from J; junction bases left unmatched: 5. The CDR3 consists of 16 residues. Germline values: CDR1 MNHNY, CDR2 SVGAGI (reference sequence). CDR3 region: CASSKRTGGNTGELFF. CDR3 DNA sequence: TGTGCCAGCAGCAAACGGACAGGGGGGAACACCGGGGAGCTGTTTTTT.

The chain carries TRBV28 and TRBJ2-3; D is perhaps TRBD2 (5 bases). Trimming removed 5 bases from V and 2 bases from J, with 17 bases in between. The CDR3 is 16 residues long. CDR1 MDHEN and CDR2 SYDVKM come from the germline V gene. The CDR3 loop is CASSPRIATFTDTQYF. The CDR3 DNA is TGTGCCAGCAGTCCTCGAATAGCGACCTTCACAGATACGCAGTATTTT.

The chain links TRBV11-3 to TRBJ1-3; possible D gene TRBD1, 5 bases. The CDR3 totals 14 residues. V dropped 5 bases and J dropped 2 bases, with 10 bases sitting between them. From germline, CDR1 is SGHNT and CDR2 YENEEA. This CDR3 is CASSPGFTGNTIYF. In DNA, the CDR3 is TGTGCCAGCAGCCCAGGGTTCACTGGAAACACCATATATTTT.

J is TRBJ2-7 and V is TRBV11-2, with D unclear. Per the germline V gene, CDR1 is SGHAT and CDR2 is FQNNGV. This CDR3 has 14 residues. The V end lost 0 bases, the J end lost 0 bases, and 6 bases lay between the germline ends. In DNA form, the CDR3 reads TGTGCCAGCAGCTTAGATGGCAGCTCCTACGAGCAGTACTTC. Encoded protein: CASSLDGSSYEQYF.

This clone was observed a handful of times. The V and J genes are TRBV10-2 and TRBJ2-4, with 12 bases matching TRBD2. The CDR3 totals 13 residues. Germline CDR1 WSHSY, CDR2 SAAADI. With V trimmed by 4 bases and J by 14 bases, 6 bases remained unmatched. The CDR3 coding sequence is TGCGCCAGCAGTGTGGCTAGCGGGGGGGCTGAGTACTTC. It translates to CASSVASGGAEYF.

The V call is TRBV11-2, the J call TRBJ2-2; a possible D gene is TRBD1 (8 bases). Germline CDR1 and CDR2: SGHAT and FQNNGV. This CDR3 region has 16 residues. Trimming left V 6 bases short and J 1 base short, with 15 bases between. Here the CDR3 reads CASSYRGGLNTGELFF. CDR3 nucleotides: TGTGCCAGCAGTTACAGGGGGGGCTTGAACACCGGGGAGCTGTTTTTT.

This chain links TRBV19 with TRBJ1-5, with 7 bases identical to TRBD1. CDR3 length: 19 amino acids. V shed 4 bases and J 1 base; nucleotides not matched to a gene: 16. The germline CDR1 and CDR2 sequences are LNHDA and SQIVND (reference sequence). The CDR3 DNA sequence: TGTGCCAGTAGTACGCGGGACAGATTTAAGGGGATGAGCAATCAGCCCCAGCATTTT. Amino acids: CASSTRDRFKGMSNQPQHF.

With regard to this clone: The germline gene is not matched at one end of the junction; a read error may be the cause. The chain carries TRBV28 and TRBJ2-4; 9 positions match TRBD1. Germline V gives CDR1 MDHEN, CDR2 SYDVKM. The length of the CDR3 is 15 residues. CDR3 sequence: CASSPPPGGGTGLWF. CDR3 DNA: TGTGCCAGCAGCCCACCGCCGGGGGGTGGGACAGGGCTGTGGTTC.